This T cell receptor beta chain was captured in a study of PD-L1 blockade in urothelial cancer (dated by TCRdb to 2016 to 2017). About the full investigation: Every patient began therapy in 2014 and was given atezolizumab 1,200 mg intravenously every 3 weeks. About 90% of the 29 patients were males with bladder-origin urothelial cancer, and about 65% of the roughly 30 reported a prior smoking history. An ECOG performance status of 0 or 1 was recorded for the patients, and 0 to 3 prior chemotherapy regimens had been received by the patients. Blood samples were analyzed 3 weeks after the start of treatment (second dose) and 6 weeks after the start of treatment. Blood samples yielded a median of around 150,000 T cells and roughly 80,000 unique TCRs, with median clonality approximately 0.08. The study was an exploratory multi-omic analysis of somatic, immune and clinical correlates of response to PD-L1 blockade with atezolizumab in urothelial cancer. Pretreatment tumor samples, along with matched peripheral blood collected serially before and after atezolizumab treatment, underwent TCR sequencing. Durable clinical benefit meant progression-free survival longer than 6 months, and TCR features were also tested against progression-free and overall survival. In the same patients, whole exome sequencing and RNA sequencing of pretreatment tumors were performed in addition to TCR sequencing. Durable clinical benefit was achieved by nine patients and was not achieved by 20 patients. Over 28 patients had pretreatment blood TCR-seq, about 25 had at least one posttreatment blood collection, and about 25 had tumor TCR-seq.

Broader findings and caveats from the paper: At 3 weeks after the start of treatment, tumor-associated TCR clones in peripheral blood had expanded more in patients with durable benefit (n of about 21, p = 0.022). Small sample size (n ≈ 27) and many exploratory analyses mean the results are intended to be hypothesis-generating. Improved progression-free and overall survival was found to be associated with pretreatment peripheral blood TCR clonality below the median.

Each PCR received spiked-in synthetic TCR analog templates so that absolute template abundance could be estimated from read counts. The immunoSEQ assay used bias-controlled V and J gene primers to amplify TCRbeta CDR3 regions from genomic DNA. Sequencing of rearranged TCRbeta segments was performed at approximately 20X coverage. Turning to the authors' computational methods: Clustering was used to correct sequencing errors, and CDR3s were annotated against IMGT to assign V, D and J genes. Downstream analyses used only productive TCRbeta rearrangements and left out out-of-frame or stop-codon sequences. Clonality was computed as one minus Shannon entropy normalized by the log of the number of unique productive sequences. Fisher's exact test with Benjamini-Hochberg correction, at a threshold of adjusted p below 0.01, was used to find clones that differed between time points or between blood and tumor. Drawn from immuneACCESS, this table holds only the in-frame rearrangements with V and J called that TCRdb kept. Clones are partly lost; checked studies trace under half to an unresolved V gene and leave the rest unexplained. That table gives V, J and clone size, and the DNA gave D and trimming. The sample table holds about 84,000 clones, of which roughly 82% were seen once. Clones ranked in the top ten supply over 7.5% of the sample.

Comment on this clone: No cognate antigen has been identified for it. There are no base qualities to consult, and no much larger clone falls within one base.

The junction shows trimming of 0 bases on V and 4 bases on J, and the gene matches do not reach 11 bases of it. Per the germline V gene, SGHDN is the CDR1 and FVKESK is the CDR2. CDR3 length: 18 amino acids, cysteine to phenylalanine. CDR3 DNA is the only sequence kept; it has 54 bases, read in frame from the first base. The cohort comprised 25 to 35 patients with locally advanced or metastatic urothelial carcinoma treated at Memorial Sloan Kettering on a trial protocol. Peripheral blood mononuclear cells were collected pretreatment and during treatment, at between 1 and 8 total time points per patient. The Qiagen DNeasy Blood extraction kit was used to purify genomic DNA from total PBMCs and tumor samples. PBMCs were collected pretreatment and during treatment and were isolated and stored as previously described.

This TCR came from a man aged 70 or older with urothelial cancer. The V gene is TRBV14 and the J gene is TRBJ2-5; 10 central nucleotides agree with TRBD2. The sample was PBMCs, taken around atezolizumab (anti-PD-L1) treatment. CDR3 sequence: CASSQDETSGKEGETQYF. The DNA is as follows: TGTGCCAGCAGCCAAGATGAAACTAGCGGGAAAGAGGGAGAGACCCAGTACTTC.